The source of this TCR beta chain is a study of blood T cell repertoires in COVID-19. Germline CDR1 reads KGHSH; CDR2 reads LQKENI. The V and J ends lost 6 bases and 1 base respectively, with 10 bases between them. The CDR3 length is 14 residues. The assay was immunoSEQ multiplex PCR, and TCRdb's table has in-frame clones only and misses some. Altogether tens of thousands of clones are present, roughly three quarters being singletons, with the ten largest covering under 9.5%. Material for sequencing was peripheral blood. This receptor was taken from a man aged 65 to 85 with active or convalescent COVID-19. The chain has TRBV18 and TRBJ1-5; D ambiguous. The CDR3 nucleotides read TGTGCCAGCTCTCTTACAGAAAGCAATCAGCCCCAGCATTTT. It is translated as CASSLTESNQPQHF.